The clone carrying this T cell receptor beta chain showed up many times. Its target is unknown. This record belongs to a study of T cells in Graves' hyperthyroidism and ophthalmopathy. Study observations and caveats: Ophthalmopathy and stable hyperthyroidism were told apart by a 13 V-J model. Blood also carried most thyroid clonotypes expanded above 0.001. Model predictions of ophthalmopathy came a median around 6.5 months before onset.

Amplification targeted TCR beta CDR3 regions from RNA transcripts. A set of HTBI primers served as the primers for a first-round RT-PCR of the TCR CDR3. MiXCR, applied by TCRdb to the multiplex PCR reads, yields one record per CDR3 protein. Among about 260,000 distinct CDR3 sequences listed, around 22% were seen once. Not enrolled were patients with uncontrolled infection, other autoimmune disease, pregnancy or lactation. V was pared by 5 bases and J by 3 bases, with 15 bases between. The CDR3 loop spans 15 amino acids. CDR1 and CDR2 from the germline V gene are MDHEN and SYDVKM. The specimen sequenced was blood. V is TRBV28 and J is TRBJ2-3, with TRBD2 as a possible D gene (6 bases). This sequence was found in a man younger than 45 with Graves' ophthalmopathy. The CDR3 DNA sequence: TGTGCCAGCAGTGCCCCGGGAGAGGGAACAGATACGCAGTATTTT. It translates to CASSAPGEGTDTQYF.